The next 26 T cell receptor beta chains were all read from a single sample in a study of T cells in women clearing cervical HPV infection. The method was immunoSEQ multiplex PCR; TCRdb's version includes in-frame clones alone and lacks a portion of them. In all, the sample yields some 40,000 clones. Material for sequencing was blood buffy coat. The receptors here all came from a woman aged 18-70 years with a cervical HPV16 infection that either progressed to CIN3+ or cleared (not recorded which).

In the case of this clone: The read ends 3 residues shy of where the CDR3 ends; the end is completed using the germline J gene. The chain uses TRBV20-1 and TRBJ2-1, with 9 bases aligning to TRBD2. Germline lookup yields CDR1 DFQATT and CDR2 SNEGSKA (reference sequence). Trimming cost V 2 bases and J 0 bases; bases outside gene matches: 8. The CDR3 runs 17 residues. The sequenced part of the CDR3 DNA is TGCAGTGCTAGACGGTTCTCGCGGGGGGGCTCCTACAATGAG. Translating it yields CSARRFSRGGSYNE. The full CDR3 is CSARRFSRGGSYNEQFF.

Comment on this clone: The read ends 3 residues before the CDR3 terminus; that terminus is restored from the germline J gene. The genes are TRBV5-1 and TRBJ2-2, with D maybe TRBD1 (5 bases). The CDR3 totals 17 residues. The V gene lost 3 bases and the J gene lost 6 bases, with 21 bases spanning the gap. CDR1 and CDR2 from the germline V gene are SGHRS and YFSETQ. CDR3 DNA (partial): TGCGCCAGCAGCTCCCGGACATGGAGATCAGGTTCCGGGGAG. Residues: CASSSRTWRSGSGE. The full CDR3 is CASSSRTWRSGSGELFF.

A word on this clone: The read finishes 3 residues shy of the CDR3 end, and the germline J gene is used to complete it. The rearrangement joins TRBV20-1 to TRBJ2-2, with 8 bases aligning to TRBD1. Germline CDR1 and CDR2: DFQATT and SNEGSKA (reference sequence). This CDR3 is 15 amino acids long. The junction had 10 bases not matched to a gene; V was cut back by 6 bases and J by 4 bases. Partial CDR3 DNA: TGCAGTGCCCATTCTTTACAGGGGGGCACCGGGGAG. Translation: CSAHSLQGGTGE. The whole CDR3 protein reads CSAHSLQGGTGELFF.

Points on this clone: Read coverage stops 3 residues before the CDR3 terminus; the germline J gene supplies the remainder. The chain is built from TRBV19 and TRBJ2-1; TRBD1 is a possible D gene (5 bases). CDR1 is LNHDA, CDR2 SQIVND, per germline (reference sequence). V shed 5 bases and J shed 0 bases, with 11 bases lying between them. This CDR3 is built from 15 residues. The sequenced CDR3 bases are TGTGCCAGTAGTCGTGACAGAAGCTCCTACAATGAG. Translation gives CASSRDRSSYNE. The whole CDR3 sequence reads CASSRDRSSYNEQFF. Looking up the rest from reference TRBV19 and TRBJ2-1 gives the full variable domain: DGGITQSPKYLFRKEGQNVTLSCEQNLNHDAMYWYRQDPGQGLRLIYYSQIVNDFQKGDIAEGYSVSREKKESFPLTVTSAQKNPTAFYLCASSRDRSSYNEQFFGPGTRLTVL.

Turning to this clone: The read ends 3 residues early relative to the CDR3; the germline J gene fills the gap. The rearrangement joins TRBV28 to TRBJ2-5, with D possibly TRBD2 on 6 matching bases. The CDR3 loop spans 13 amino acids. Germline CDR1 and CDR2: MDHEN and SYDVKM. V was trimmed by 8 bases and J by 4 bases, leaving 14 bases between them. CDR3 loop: CASVRGGSETQYF. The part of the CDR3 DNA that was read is TGTGCCAGCGTAAGGGGAGGTTCAGAGACC.

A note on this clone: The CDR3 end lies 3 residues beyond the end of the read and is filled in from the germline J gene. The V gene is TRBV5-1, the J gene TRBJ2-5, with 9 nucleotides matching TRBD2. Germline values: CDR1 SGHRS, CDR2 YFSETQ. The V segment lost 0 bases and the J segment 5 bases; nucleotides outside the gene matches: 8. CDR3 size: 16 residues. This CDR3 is CASSLAASGARETQYF. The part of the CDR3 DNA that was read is TGCGCCAGCAGCTTGGCGGCTAGCGGGGCGCGGGAGACC.

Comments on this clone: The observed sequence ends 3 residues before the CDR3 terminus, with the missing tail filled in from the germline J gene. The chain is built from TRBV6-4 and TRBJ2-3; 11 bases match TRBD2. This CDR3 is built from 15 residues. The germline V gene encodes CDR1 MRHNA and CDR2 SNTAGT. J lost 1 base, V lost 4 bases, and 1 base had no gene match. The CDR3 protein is CASSALAGGTDTQYF. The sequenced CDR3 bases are TGTGCCAGCAGTGCACTAGCGGGGGGCACAGATACG.

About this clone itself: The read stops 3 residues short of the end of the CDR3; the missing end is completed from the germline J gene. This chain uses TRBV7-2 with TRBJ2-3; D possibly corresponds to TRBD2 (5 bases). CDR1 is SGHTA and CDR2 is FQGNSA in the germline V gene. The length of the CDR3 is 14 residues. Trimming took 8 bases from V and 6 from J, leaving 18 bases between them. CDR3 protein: CASHRSGGSDTQYF. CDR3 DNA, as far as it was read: TGTGCCAGCCATCGGTCCGGCGGGTCGGATACG.

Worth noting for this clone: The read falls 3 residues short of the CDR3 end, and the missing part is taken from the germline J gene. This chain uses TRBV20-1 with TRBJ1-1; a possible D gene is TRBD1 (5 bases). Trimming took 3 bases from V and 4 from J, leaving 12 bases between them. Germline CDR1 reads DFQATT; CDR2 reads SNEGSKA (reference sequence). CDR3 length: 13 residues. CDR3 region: CSARGGEGTEAFF. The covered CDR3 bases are TGCAGTGCTAGGGGGGGGGAAGGCACTGAA.

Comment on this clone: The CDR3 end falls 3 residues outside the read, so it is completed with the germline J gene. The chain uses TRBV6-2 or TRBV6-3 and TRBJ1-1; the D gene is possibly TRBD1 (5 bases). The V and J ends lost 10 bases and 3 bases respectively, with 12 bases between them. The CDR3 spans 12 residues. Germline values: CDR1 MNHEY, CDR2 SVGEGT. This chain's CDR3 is CATSSGDTEAFF. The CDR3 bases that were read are TGTGCCACCTCCTCGGGGGACACTGAA.

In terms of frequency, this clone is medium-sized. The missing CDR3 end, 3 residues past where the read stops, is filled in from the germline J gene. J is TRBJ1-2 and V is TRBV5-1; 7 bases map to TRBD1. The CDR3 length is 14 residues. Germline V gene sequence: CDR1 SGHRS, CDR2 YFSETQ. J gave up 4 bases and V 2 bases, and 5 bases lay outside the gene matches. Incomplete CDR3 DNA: TGCGCCAGCAGCTTCCGGGACAGCAGCTATGGC. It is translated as CASSFRDSSYG. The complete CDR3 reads CASSFRDSSYGYTF.

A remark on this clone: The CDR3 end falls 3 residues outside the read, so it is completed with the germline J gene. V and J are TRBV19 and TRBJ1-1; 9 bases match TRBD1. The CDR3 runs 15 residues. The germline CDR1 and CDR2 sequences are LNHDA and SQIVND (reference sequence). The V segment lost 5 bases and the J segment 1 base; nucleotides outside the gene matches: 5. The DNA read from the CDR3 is TGTGCCAGTAGTTTCCCGGGACAGGGGAACACTGAA. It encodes CASSFPGQGNTE. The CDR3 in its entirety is CASSFPGQGNTEAFF.

The CDR3 bases that were read are TGTGCCAGCTCCCTGGGGCCAGCCACCGGGGAG. Encoded protein: CASSLGPATGE. The entire CDR3 protein is CASSLGPATGELFF. The chain is built from TRBV18 and TRBJ2-2; D might be TRBD1 (5 bases). The read halts 3 residues ahead of the CDR3 end, with the missing end drawn from the germline J gene. Germline V gene data show CDR1 as KGHSH and CDR2 as LQKENI. Trimming took 6 bases from V and 4 from J, leaving 12 bases between them. This CDR3 region has 14 residues.

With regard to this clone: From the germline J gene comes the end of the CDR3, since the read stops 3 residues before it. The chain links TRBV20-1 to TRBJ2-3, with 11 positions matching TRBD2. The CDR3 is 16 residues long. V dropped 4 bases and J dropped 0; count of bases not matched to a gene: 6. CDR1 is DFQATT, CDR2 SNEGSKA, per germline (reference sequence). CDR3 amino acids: CSATKRLAGSTDTQYF. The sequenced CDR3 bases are TGCAGTGCTACTAAAAGACTAGCGGGGAGCACAGATACG.

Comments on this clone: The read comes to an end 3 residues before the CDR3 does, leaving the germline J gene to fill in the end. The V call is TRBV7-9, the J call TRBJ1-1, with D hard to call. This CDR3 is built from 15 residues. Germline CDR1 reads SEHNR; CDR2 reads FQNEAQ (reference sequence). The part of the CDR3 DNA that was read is TGTGCCAGCAGCCCTCCCGGTAATCGGTTCCTTGGA. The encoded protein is CASSPPGNRFLG. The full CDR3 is CASSPPGNRFLGAFF. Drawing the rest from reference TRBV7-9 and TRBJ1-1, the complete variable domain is DTGVSQNPRHKITKRGQNVTFRCDPISEHNRLYWYRQTLGQGPEFLTYFQNEAQLEKSRLLSDRFSAERPKGSFSTLEIQRTEQGDSAMYLCASSPPGNRFLGAFFGQGTRLTVV.

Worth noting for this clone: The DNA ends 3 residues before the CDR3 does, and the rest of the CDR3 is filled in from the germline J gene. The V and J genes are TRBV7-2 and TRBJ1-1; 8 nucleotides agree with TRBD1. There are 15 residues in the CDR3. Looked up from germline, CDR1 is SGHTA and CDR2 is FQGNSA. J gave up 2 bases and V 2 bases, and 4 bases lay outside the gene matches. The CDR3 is CASSLQGARNTEAFF. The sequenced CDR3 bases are TGTGCCAGCAGCTTACAGGGGGCGCGAAACACTGAA.

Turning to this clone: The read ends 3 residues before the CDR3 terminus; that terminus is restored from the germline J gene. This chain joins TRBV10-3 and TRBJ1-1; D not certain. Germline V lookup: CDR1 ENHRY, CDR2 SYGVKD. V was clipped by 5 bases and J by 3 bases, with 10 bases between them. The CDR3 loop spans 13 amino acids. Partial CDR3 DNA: TGTGCCATCAGTCTTATACGGGACACTGAA. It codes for CAISLIRDTE. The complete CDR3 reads CAISLIRDTEAFF.

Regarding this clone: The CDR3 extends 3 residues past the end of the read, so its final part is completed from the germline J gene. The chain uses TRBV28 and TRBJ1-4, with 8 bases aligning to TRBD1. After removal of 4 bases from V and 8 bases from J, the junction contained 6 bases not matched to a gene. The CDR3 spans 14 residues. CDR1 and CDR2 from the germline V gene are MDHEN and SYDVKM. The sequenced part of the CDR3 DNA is TGTGCCAGCAGTTCCCGGGACAGGTACGAAAAA. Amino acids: CASSSRDRYEK. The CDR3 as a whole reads CASSSRDRYEKLFF.

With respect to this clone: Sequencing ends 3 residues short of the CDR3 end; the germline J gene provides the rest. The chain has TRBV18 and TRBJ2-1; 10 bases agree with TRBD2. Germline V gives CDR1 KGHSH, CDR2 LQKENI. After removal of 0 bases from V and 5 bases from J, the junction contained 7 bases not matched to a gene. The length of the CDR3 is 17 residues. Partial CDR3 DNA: TGTGCCAGCTCACCACCGGCTAGCGGGGGAATTAACAATGAG. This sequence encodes CASSPPASGGINNE. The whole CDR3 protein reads CASSPPASGGINNEQFF.

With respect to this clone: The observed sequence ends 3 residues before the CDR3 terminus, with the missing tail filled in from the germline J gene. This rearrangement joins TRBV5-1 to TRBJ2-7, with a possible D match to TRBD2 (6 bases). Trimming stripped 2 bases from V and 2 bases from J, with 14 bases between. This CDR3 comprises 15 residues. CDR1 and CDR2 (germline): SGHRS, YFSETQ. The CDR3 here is CASSLSPGGTYEQYF. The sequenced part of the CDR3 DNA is TGCGCCAGCAGCTTAAGCCCAGGCGGGACCTACGAG. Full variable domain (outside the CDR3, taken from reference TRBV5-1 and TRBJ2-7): KAGVTQTPRYLIKTRGQQVTLSCSPISGHRSVSWYQQTPGQGLQFLFEYFSETQRNKGNFPGRFSGRQFSNSRSEMNVSTLELGDSALYLCASSLSPGGTYEQYFGPGTRLTVT.

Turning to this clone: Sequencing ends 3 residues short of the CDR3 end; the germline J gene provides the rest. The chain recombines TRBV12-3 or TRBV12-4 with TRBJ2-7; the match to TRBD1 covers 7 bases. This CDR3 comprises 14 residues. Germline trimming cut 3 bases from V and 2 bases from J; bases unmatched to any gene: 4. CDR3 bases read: TGTGCCAGCAGTTTCGAGCAGGGGGCCTACGAG. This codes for CASSFEQGAYE. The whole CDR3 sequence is CASSFEQGAYEQYF.

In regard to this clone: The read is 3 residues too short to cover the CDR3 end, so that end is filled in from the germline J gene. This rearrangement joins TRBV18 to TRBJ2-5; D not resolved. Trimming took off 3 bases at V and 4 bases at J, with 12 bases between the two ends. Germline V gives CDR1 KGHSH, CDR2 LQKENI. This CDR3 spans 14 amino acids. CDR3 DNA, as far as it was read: TGTGCCAGCTCACCTGGCCCAACGGGAGAGACC. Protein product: CASSPGPTGET. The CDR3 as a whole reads CASSPGPTGETQYF.

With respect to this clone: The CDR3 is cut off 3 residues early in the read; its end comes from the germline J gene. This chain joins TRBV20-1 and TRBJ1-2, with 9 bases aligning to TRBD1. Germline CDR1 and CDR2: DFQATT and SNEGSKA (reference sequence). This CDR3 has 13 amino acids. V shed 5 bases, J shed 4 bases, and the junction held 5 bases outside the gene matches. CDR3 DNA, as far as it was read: TGCAGTGCTCCCCGACAGGGGGGCTATGGC. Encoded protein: CSAPRQGGYG. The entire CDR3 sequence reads CSAPRQGGYGYTF.

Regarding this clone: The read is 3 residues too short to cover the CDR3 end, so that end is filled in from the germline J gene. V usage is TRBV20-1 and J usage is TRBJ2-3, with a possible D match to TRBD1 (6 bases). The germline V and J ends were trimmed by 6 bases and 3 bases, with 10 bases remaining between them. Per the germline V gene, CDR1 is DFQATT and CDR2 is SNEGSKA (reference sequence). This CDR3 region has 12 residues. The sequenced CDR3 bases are TGCAGTGCCACTGGGACAACAGATACG. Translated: CSATGTTDT. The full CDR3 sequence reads CSATGTTDTQYF.

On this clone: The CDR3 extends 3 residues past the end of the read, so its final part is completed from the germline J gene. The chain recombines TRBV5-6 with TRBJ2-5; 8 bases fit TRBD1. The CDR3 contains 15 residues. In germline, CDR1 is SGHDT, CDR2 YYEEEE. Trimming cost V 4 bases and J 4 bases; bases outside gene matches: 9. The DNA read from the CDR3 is TGTGCCAGCAGCGCGGGACAGGTCGTTCGAGAGACC. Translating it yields CASSAGQVVRET. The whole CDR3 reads CASSAGQVVRETQYF. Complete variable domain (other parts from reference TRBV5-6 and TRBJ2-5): DAGVTQSPTHLIKTRGQQVTLRCSPKSGHDTVSWYQQALGQGPQFIFQYYEEEERQRGNFPDRFSGHQFPNYSSELNVNALLLGDSALYLCASSAGQVVRETQYFGPGTRLLVL.

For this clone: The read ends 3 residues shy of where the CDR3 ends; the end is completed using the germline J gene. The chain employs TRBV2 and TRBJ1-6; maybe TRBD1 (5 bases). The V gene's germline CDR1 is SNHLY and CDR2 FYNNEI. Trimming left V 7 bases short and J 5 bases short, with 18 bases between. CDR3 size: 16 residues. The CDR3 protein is CASTTSQGFNNSPLHF. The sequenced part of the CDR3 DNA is TGTGCCAGCACAACTTCGCAGGGATTCAATAATTCACCC.